The T cell receptor beta chain under discussion was sequenced for a study of blood T cells in healthy people across ages (dated by TCRdb to the mid-2010s). About the full investigation: In model experiments, template switching captured about one uniquely barcoded TCR beta cDNA molecule for every two T cells. To avoid experimental bias, donors of different ages were spread randomly across the sequencing lanes. Using the same blood draw, the study looked at two additional independent replicas of 1 million unique cDNA reads for two donors, one aged 18 to 30 and the other aged 80 or older. Using deep sequencing normalized with unique cDNA molecular identifiers, the study measured how TCR beta repertoire diversity changes with age. Donors were grouped into four age groups: young (average about 15 years), middle-aged (approximately 41), aged (around 60) and long-lived (just over 80). Results and caveats for the whole study, not just this receptor: Because profiling used bulk unsorted PBMCs, naive and antigen-experienced compartments could not be compared conclusively. Estimates of total diversity based on one million sequenced T cells were regarded as lower bounds and as underestimates. As age increased, observed TCR beta diversity per million T cells dropped in a roughly linear way, and a significant reduction was already evident by age 40. The long-lived group showed more naive CD4+ T cells, fewer expanded clones and increased TCR diversity than the aged group, suggesting age selection. Because the CMV infection status of the donors was unknown, age-related changes in expanded clonotypes may potentially have been confounded. There was a strong correlation between observed TCR beta diversity and the percentage of naive T cells measured by flow cytometry.

Libraries came from 5' RACE. Instrument on record: Illumina HiSeq 2500. A second roughly 6 to 11 cycle PCR used a sample-barcoded 5' primer and a J-beta primer mix. A template-switch 5' adaptor carrying 12 random nucleotides introduced a unique molecular identifier onto each TCR beta cDNA molecule. Each sample yielded at least 2.5 million CDR3-containing paired-end reads. The Mint cDNA synthesis kit, primed by a TRBC-specific oligonucleotide, was used to synthesize first-strand cDNA from all RNA. All cDNA was treated with uracil-DNA glycosylase and then went through a first 18-cycle PCR with the universal primers M1SS and BC2_uni_R. Regarding the original processing steps: For normalization, 1 million high-quality reads, each with a distinct molecular identifier, were randomly selected from each sample. Instead of being binned into consensus sequences, reads with shared molecular identifiers were discarded. MiTCR, run with a Q25 quality threshold and the strictest error-elimination algorithm, handled CDR3 identification, clonotype clustering and error correction. A nonparametric unseen species model with Euler transformation was used to estimate lower-bound total TCR beta diversity. The public reads were quality trimmed at Q25 with fastp and then assembled into clones with MiXCR by TCRdb, keeping productive beta chains. A single entry per CDR3 protein holds the most common genes and DNA from its merged rows. For this entry, the V and J calls and clone size follow TCRdb and not the study's own pipeline. Counted in this sample were hundreds of thousands of distinct CDR3 sequences; around 48% of them appeared once. The top ten clonotypes cover under 30% of the sample.

From the cysteine up to the phenylalanine, the CDR3 has a length of 15 residues. CDR3 DNA only is kept here, 45 bases in frame from base 1. V was cut back by 2 bases and J by 2 bases, leaving a gap of 13 bases between them. Via the germline V gene, CDR1 is MNHEY and CDR2 SVGAGI. Systemically healthy Caucasian individuals from Russia, some 40 in total and aged roughly 6 to 100 years, were included as donors. Each donor gave approximately 9.4 milliliters of peripheral blood, drawn into EDTA-treated Vacutainer tubes. Ficoll-Paque density-gradient centrifugation was used to isolate PBMCs, with at least 7 million per sample. Trizol reagent was used to extract total RNA from the PBMCs, yielding at least 5 micrograms per sample. Naive CD45RAhigh/CD27high T cell percentages were measured by flow cytometry on a PBMC aliquot from every donor. This clonotype showed up many times. The clone's antigen remains unknown. No qualities accompany the bases; no much larger clone lies one base away.

The receptor was derived from a man older than 75 in good health. Sequencing was done on a sample of blood. Recombination connected TRBV6-5 to TRBJ2-7; a tentative D call is TRBD1 (6 bases match). The CDR3 here reads CASSYHQGQTYEQYF. The DNA is as follows: TGTGCCAGCAGTTACCATCAAGGACAGACCTACGAGCAGTACTTC.